Listed here are 13 T cell receptor beta chains from one sample, sequenced in a study of CD8 T cells in cerebrospinal fluid in Alzheimer's disease. TCRdb reworked the 10x single-cell sequencing reads into one entry per CDR3 protein, no DNA. The repertoire shows approximately 320 distinct CDR3 sequences; the top ten hold more than 35%. Sequenced material: cerebrospinal fluid. The receptors here all came from a human donor with mild cognitive impairment.

By frequency, this clonotype registers large. The chain recombines TRBV3-1 with TRBJ2-7; TCRdb's D call of TRBD2 is untestable without DNA. Germline V gives CDR1 LGHDT, CDR2 YNNKEL (reference sequence). This CDR3 comprises 16 residues. CDR3: CASSQVQGLGSYEQYF.

This clonotype is labeled large based on frequency. The V call is TRBV7-2, the J call TRBJ2-5; the D gene TCRdb calls, TRBD2, cannot be checked with no DNA. The CDR3 is 14 amino acids. From germline, CDR1 is SGHTA and CDR2 FQGNSA. CDR3 residues: CASSPGGSVETQYF.

This clonotype shows up as large (0.1 to 1%) by frequency. The chain carries TRBV20-1 and TRBJ1-2. The length of the CDR3 is 14 residues. Per germline, CDR1 DFQATT and CDR2 SNEGSKA (reference sequence). The CDR3 here is CSARWLGSDYGYTF.

According to its frequency, this clonotype is medium-sized (0.01 to 0.1%). V is TRBV28 and J is TRBJ1-2; TCRdb's D call, TRBD1, is unchecked because there is no DNA. The CDR3 loop spans 12 amino acids. CDR1 and CDR2 (germline): MDHEN, SYDVKM. This chain's CDR3 is CASRQGAYGYTF.

According to its frequency, this clonotype is large. The rearrangement uses TRBV9 and TRBJ2-2. From germline, CDR1 is SGDLS and CDR2 YYNGEE. The CDR3 has 12 residues. The chain's CDR3 is CASSALTGELFF.

Considering frequency, this clonotype is large. CDR3 sequence: CSVETGGEQFF. The V call is TRBV29-1, the J call TRBJ2-1; TCRdb selects TRBD1, and the lack of DNA leaves this call unchecked. Germline assignment: CDR1 SQVTM and CDR2 ANQGSEA. This CDR3 comprises 11 residues.

This clonotype counts as hyperexpanded (1% or more) by frequency. The rearrangement joins TRBV21-1 to TRBJ1-1. TRBV21-1 counts as a pseudogene. This CDR3 region has 14 residues. The CDR3 loop is CASSRQFMNTEAFF.

This clonotype is called large based on its frequency. The V gene is TRBV5-1, the J gene TRBJ1-1; TCRdb's D gene call, TRBD1, goes unchecked for lack of DNA. CDR1 is SGHRS, CDR2 YFSETQ, per germline. This CDR3 spans 14 amino acids. The CDR3 sequence is CASSPGTGNTEAFF.

This CDR3 is CASTAQGRNTEAFF. The gene calls are TRBV19 and TRBJ1-1. In germline, CDR1 is LNHDA, CDR2 SQIVND (reference sequence). This CDR3 comprises 14 residues.

Its frequency marks this clonotype as large (0.1 to 1%). The V call is TRBV20-1, the J call TRBJ2-3; TCRdb indicates TRBD2, and absent DNA this call remains unverified. This CDR3 has 14 residues. Germline V gives CDR1 DFQATT, CDR2 SNEGSKA (reference sequence). The CDR3 loop is CSAIAGGPADTQYF.

V usage is TRBV5-4 and J usage is TRBJ1-3; TCRdb's D call, TRBD1, is unchecked because there is no DNA. The V gene's germline CDR1 is SGHNT and CDR2 YYREEE (reference sequence). The CDR3 covers 15 residues. CDR3 loop: CASSPRGGSGNTIYF.

This clonotype is labeled medium-sized based on frequency. V is TRBV4-1 and J is TRBJ2-7; lacking DNA, the TRBD2 call made by TCRdb goes unchecked. In germline, CDR1 is MGHRA, CDR2 YSYEKL. The CDR3 contains 14 residues. Here the CDR3 reads CASSQAGGIYEQYF.

This clonotype is classed as medium-sized (0.01 to 0.1%) by frequency. V gene TRBV30 combines with J gene TRBJ1-1; TCRdb indicates TRBD1, and absent DNA this call remains unverified. The CDR3 has 13 residues. Germline V CDR1 and CDR2: GTSNPN, SVGIG (reference sequence). This CDR3 reads CAWTKQGNTEAFF.